This passage covers 28 T cell receptor beta chains from one sample sequenced in a study of T-cell reconstitution after alpha-beta-depleted transplantation in children. It was with unique molecular identifiers that the TCRbeta library was prepared. TCRdb fed the PCR reads into MiXCR, producing one record per CDR3 protein. The table includes some 280,000 distinct CDR3 sequences, almost 10% detected once. The sequencing used PBMCs from the stem cell graft donor, collected from the stem cell graft. The receptors originated from a human donor who donated a stem cell graft to a child with SCID.

This clonotype was observed a few times. The chain has TRBV10-1 and TRBJ2-3, with D possibly TRBD1 on 6 matching bases. This CDR3 contains 14 residues. Germline values: CDR1 WNHNN, CDR2 SYGVQD (reference sequence). Trimming shortened V by 5 bases and J by 3 bases, and 12 bases separated the two germline ends. CDR3 bases: TGCGCCAGCAGTCAACAGGGTGGAACAGATACGCAGTATTTT. Its protein is CASSQQGGTDTQYF.

This clonotype was picked up many times. This chain connects TRBV7-2 to TRBJ1-2; D gene ambiguous. CDR3 length equals 14 residues. CDR1 is SGHTA, CDR2 FQGNSA, per germline. V gave up 8 bases and J gave up 0 bases, with 13 bases separating them. The CDR3 loop is CASGTDGSNYGYTF. CDR3 bases: TGTGCCAGCGGTACTGACGGGTCTAACTATGGCTACACCTTC.

The sample holds a few counts of this clonotype. The chain uses TRBV5-1 and TRBJ2-1, with 9 bases aligning to TRBD1. Germline V gene data show CDR1 as SGHRS and CDR2 as YFSETQ. CDR3 length: 17 amino acids. V shed 4 bases and J 4 bases; nucleotides not matched to a gene: 12. The CDR3 loop reads CASSPGTGISLYNEQFF. CDR3 nucleotides: TGCGCCAGCAGCCCCGGGACAGGGATAAGCCTTTACAATGAGCAGTTCTTC.

A few counts support this clonotype. The CDR3 loop is CSVGQAGPFSSYTF. The CDR3 bases are TGCAGCGTCGGCCAGGCGGGACCTTTTAGTAGCTACACCTTC. This chain links TRBV29-1 with TRBJ1-2; TRBD1 is a possible D gene (5 bases). V lost 6 bases to trimming and J lost 9 bases, with 23 bases between them. This CDR3 has 14 amino acids. From germline, CDR1 is SQVTM and CDR2 ANQGSEA.

This clonotype was detected ten times or more. The chain combines TRBV5-1 with TRBJ2-7; 12 bases are shared with TRBD1. The germline V gene has CDR1 SGHRS and CDR2 YFSETQ. The CDR3 consists of 16 residues. Losses at the gene ends were 0 bases for V and 4 bases for J; bases not matched to a gene: 5. The CDR3 protein is CASSLGPGQGAYEQYF. The CDR3, as DNA: TGCGCCAGCAGCTTGGGCCCGGGACAGGGGGCGTACGAGCAGTACTTC.

This clonotype was observed at least ten times. The genes are TRBV6-5 and TRBJ2-3; D is undetermined. Germline V gene lookup returns CDR1 MNHEY and CDR2 SVGAGI. V lost 7 bases and J lost 1, with 6 bases in between. The CDR3 has 12 residues. The chain's CDR3 is CASKQGTDTQYF. CDR3 DNA sequence: TGTGCCAGCAAGCAGGGCACAGATACGCAGTATTTT.

This clonotype was seen a few times. The J gene is TRBJ1-3, the V gene TRBV3-1; TRBD1 matches 7 bases. V dropped 2 bases and J dropped 7; count of bases not matched to a gene: 5. The CDR3 totals 14 residues. Germline-derived CDR1 and CDR2 are LGHDT and YNNKEL (reference sequence). The chain's CDR3 is CASSQPQGSNTIYF. The CDR3 DNA is TGTGCCAGCAGCCAACCACAGGGGAGCAACACCATATATTTT.

This clonotype was seen many times. This sequence joins TRBV10-3 and TRBJ2-3; a weak D match, TRBD2 (5 bases). The V end was cut by 8 bases, the J end by 2 bases, with 14 bases between. Germline loops: CDR1 ENHRY, CDR2 SYGVKD. CDR3 size: 14 residues. The CDR3 DNA reads as TGTGCCATCTCCGGGGTACAGCCCACAGATACGCAGTATTTT. Its protein product is CAISGVQPTDTQYF.

The chain is built from TRBV12-3 or TRBV12-4 and TRBJ2-2, with 10 bases lining up with TRBD2. The V segment lost 0 bases and the J segment 2 bases; nucleotides outside the gene matches: 9. CDR3 length equals 19 residues. The CDR3 sequence: CASSLALILAGANTGELFF. CDR3 sequence (DNA): TGTGCCAGCAGTTTAGCGCTAATCCTAGCGGGGGCCAACACCGGGGAGCTGTTTTTT.

With respect to this clonotype: A read error is possible here, since a much larger clone lies one base away. The rearrangement uses TRBV20-1 and TRBJ1-4; the D is unclear. Trimming left V 5 bases short and J 5 bases short, with 12 bases between. CDR3 length: 13 residues. CDR1 is DFQATT and CDR2 is SNEGSKA in the germline V gene (reference sequence). The CDR3 is CSARAGENEKLFF. The CDR3 DNA is TGCAGTGCTCGAGCAGGAGAAAATGAAAAACTGTTTTTT.

The V and J genes are TRBV6-1 and TRBJ2-2; tentatively, D is TRBD1 or TRBD2 (5 bases each). V was pared by 6 bases and J by 0 bases, with 17 bases between. Germline lookup yields CDR1 MNHNS and CDR2 SASEGT. The CDR3 spans 17 residues. For the CDR3, the DNA is TGTGCCAGCAGGGCTCCCGGGGCACGACCGAACACCGGGGAGCTGTTTTTT. The encoded protein is CASRAPGARPNTGELFF.

CDR3 DNA sequence: TGTGCCAGCAGGACGGGACAGAGGAACACCGGGGAGCTGTTTTTT. This gives the protein CASRTGQRNTGELFF. The V gene is TRBV6-1, the J gene TRBJ2-2; 7 positions match TRBD1. The CDR3 has 15 amino acids. Germline CDR1 and CDR2: MNHNS and SASEGT. J lost 1 base, V lost 6 bases, and 5 bases had no gene match.

Written as DNA, the CDR3 is TGTGCCAGCAGCCCGTATGCCCTGGGGGGGAACACCGGGGAGCTGTTTTTT. Translated: CASSPYALGGNTGELFF. The rearrangement joins TRBV4-2 to TRBJ2-2, with D possibly being TRBD2 (6 bases). The V gene's germline CDR1 is LGHNA and CDR2 YNFKEQ. This CDR3 contains 17 residues. V was shortened by 4 bases and J by 1 base, with 16 bases between the two germline ends.

This clonotype appeared many times. The chain uses TRBV5-1 and TRBJ1-1, with D unclear. Germline CDR1 is SGHRS and CDR2 is YFSETQ. This CDR3 has 14 amino acids. V was pared by 2 bases and J by 0 bases, with 8 bases between. The CDR3 spells CASSFGQLNTEAFF. CDR3 coding DNA: TGCGCCAGCAGCTTTGGGCAGTTGAACACTGAAGCTTTCTTT. Full variable domain (remainder filled in from reference TRBV5-1 and TRBJ1-1): KAGVTQTPRYLIKTRGQQVTLSCSPISGHRSVSWYQQTPGQGLQFLFEYFSETQRNKGNFPGRFSGRQFSNSRSEMNVSTLELGDSALYLCASSFGQLNTEAFFGQGTRLTVV.

V and J are TRBV5-5 and TRBJ2-5; 7 nucleotides align to TRBD1. The CDR3 runs 17 residues. The V segment lost 4 bases and the J segment 0 bases; nucleotides outside the gene matches: 12. From germline, CDR1 is SGHKS and CDR2 YYEKEE (reference sequence). The CDR3 nucleotides are TGTGCCAGCAGCCCCGGGACCGGGACAGAGTACCAAGAGACCCAGTACTTC. Protein: CASSPGTGTEYQETQYF.

This clonotype appeared a few times. The J gene is TRBJ1-6, the V gene TRBV7-9, with 7 bases that match TRBD1. With 5 bases clipped from V and 10 bases from J, the junction kept 11 bases outside the gene matches. There are 15 residues in the CDR3. Germline V gene lookup returns CDR1 SEHNR and CDR2 FQNEAQ (reference sequence). CDR3 region: CASSPTQGKGSPLHF. CDR3 in DNA: TGTGCCAGCAGCCCCACACAGGGGAAGGGATCACCCCTCCACTTT. Complete variable domain (other parts from reference TRBV7-9 and TRBJ1-6): DTGVSQNPRHKITKRGQNVTFRCDPISEHNRLYWYRQTLGQGPEFLTYFQNEAQLEKSRLLSDRFSAERPKGSFSTLEIQRTEQGDSAMYLCASSPTQGKGSPLHFGNGTRLTVT.

The chain uses TRBV4-1 and TRBJ2-5; a weak D match, TRBD2 (6 bases). Germline V gives CDR1 MGHRA, CDR2 YSYEKL. The V and J ends lost 6 bases and 5 bases respectively, with 19 bases between them. This CDR3 has 15 residues. The CDR3: CASRLLWGEGETQYF. CDR3 sequence (DNA): TGCGCCAGCAGGCTTCTGTGGGGGGAAGGCGAGACCCAGTACTTC.

This clonotype has at least ten counts. The V call is TRBV9, the J call TRBJ1-1; maybe TRBD1 (5 bases). The CDR3 contains 13 residues. Germline assignment: CDR1 SGDLS and CDR2 YYNGEE. V dropped 0 bases and J dropped 3 bases, with 6 bases sitting between them. CDR3 sequence reads: CASSVVGHTEAFF. Written as DNA, the CDR3 is TGTGCCAGCAGCGTAGTGGGACACACTGAAGCTTTCTTT.

This clonotype was detected only a few times. The V call is TRBV12-3 or TRBV12-4, the J call TRBJ2-5; 10 bases line up with TRBD1. The CDR3 is made up of 16 amino acids. The V and J ends lost 5 bases and 3 bases, in that order; junction bases with no gene match: 9. The CDR3 loop reads CASSPGTGVIEETQYF. The CDR3 DNA reads as TGTGCCAGCAGTCCCGGGACAGGGGTAATAGAAGAGACCCAGTACTTC.

This rearrangement joins TRBV2 to TRBJ2-5; perhaps TRBD2 as D (6 bases). Between the trimmed V and J ends, which lost 3 bases and 1 base, there was a span of 15 bases. The germline V gene has CDR1 SNHLY and CDR2 FYNNEI. The CDR3 contains 16 residues. CDR3 sequence (DNA): TGTGCCAGCAGTGATCGGGGGAGCGGACTCCAAGAGACCCAGTACTTC. Translated: CASSDRGSGLQETQYF.

Only a few counts were recorded for this clonotype. The V gene is TRBV3-1, the J gene TRBJ1-1; D remains unclear. Trimming removed 1 base from V and 11 bases from J, with 11 bases in between. The CDR3 sequence is 12 residues long. Per the germline V gene, CDR1 is LGHDT and CDR2 is YNNKEL (reference sequence). In DNA form, the CDR3 reads TGTGCCAGCAGCCAAGTAGGGTCCGTGGCTTTCTTT. Translating gives CASSQVGSVAFF. The variable domain in full, with the rest retrieved from reference TRBV3-1 and TRBJ1-1, is DTAVSQTPKYLVTQMGNDKSIKCEQNLGHDTMYWYKQDSKKFLKIMFSYNNKELIINETVPNRFSPKSPDKAHLNLHINSLELGDSAVYFCASSQVGSVAFFGQGTRLTVV.

The chain links TRBV7-2 to TRBJ2-7; TRBD2 matches at 7 bases. The CDR3 spans 16 residues. V shed 2 bases, J shed 5 bases, and the junction held 12 bases outside the gene matches. CDR1 SGHTA and CDR2 FQGNSA come from the germline V gene. CDR3 in amino acids: CASSLLLSLAYNEQYF. CDR3 sequence (DNA): TGTGCCAGCAGCTTACTACTTTCACTAGCGTACAACGAGCAGTACTTC.

This clonotype was detected many times. The junction departs from germline at one end; a sequencing error may be responsible. The V gene is TRBV18, the J gene TRBJ1-1; TRBD1 agrees at 8 bases. The germline V gene encodes CDR1 KGHSH and CDR2 LQKENI. The CDR3 has 13 amino acids. DNA for the CDR3: TGTGCCAGCTCACCACAGGGACAGGCTGAGGCTTTCTTT. This encodes CASSPQGQAEAFF.

The chain employs TRBV5-6 and TRBJ2-3, with D perhaps matching TRBD1 or TRBD2 (5 bases each). The CDR3 has 15 residues. Per germline, CDR1 SGHDT and CDR2 YYEEEE. Trimming pared 3 bases from V and 0 bases from J, leaving 11 bases between. CDR3 DNA sequence: TGTGCCAGCAGCTGGGGACGGACTAGCACAGATACGCAGTATTTT. The encoded protein is CASSWGRTSTDTQYF.

This clonotype was seen ten or more times. V gene TRBV6-5 combines with J gene TRBJ2-1; weak D call: TRBD2 (6 bases). V lost 0 bases, J lost 7 bases, and 10 bases lay in between. Germline CDR1 MNHEY, CDR2 SVGAGI. This CDR3 comprises 14 residues. DNA for the CDR3: TGTGCCAGCAGTTACTCGGTGGGGGGTAATGAGCAGTTCTTC. Translating gives CASSYSVGGNEQFF.

This clonotype has ten or more counts. The rearrangement links TRBV6-5 to TRBJ2-1; a weak D match, TRBD2 (6 bases). In germline, CDR1 is MNHEY, CDR2 SVGAGI. Trimming removed 4 bases at V and 5 bases at J, with 18 bases between. This CDR3 has 16 amino acids. The CDR3 loop is CASSLLGAGPHNEQFF. CDR3 nucleotide sequence: TGTGCCAGCAGTTTACTCGGGGCGGGACCCCACAATGAGCAGTTCTTC.

This sequence joins TRBV7-9 and TRBJ2-7, with 9 bases identical to TRBD1. The trim removed 5 bases at V and 5 bases at J, leaving 13 bases unmatched. The CDR3 runs 16 residues. Per germline, CDR1 SEHNR and CDR2 FQNEAQ (reference sequence). The CDR3 protein is CASSRRPGQGFNEQYF. CDR3 nucleotides: TGTGCCAGCAGCCGACGCCCGGGACAGGGTTTTAACGAGCAGTACTTC.

This clonotype has ten or more counts. The chain joins TRBV2 to TRBJ2-5, with D perhaps matching TRBD1 (5 bases). With 10 bases removed from V and 3 bases from J, the gap between germline ends came to 9 bases. Per germline, CDR1 SNHLY and CDR2 FYNNEI. The CDR3 contains 11 residues. This CDR3 reads CATGLEETQYF. The CDR3 DNA is TGTGCCACAGGGTTAGAAGAGACCCAGTACTTC.